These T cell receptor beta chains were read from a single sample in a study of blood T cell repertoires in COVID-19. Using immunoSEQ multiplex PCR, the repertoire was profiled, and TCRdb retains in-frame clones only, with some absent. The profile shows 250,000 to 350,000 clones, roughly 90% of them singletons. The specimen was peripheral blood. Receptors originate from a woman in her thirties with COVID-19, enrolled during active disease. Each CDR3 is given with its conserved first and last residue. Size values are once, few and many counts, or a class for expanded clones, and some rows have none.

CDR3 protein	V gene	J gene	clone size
CASISRGRAGNTIYF	TRBV28	TRBJ1-3	NA
CASSLRRQTNTGELFF	TRBV7-8	TRBJ2-2	NA
CASSGTGSREQYF	TRBV27	TRBJ2-7	few
CASSFSGGRNEQFF	TRBV6-5	TRBJ2-1	NA
CASSTGSNQPQHF	TRBV12-3/TRBV12-4	TRBJ1-5	NA
CASSGTGRGNTIYF	TRBV9	TRBJ1-3	NA
CSVGSAGGVTQYF	TRBV29-1	TRBJ2-3	NA
CAISRGNSPLHF	TRBV2	TRBJ1-6	NA
CASSPGTLESGNTIYF	TRBV9	TRBJ1-3	NA
CATSDLARNYGYTF	TRBV24-1	TRBJ1-2	NA
CASSVRQGSWEQYF	TRBV25-1	TRBJ2-7	NA
CASRATGDEQYF	TRBV2	TRBJ2-7	few
CASSSEGYEQYF	TRBV11-2	TRBJ2-7	NA